The 24 T cell receptor beta chains given below trace back to one sample, sequenced in a study of T-cell memory formation after mild COVID-19. TCRdb fed the 5' RACE reads into MiXCR, producing one record per CDR3 protein. Of about 400,000 distinct CDR3 sequences listed, roughly a quarter were seen once; the top ten hold 8.5% to 10%. Input material: PBMCs or a T cell subset sorted from them (not recorded which). These receptors all come from an adult woman who had mild COVID-19 (a few samples of this study predate the infection). Cell type and time point are not known.

This clonotype occurred many times. J is TRBJ2-1 and V is TRBV20-1; 14 nucleotides match TRBD2. Germline CDR1 and CDR2: DFQATT and SNEGSKA (reference sequence). This CDR3 spans 17 amino acids. V trimming: 6 bases; J trimming: 1 base; junction bases outside the gene matches: 8. CDR3 sequence reads: CSAIGTSGSISYNEQFF. In nucleotides, the CDR3 is TGCAGTGCGATCGGGACTAGCGGGAGTATTTCCTACAATGAGCAGTTCTTC.

The chain has TRBV6-1 and TRBJ2-5; a possible D gene is TRBD2 (5 bases). The CDR3 totals 12 residues. CDR1 and CDR2 from the germline V gene are MNHNS and SASEGT. V was pared by 6 bases and J by 7 bases, with 12 bases between. DNA for the CDR3: TGTGCCAGCAGGGCTAGCCCCCCGACCCAGTACTTC. Residues: CASRASPPTQYF.

This clonotype has a handful of counts. The chain has TRBV24-1 and TRBJ2-5; unclear D gene. The CDR3 sequence is 15 residues long. The V gene's germline CDR1 is KGHDR and CDR2 SFDVKD. V dropped 2 bases and J dropped 3 bases, with 12 bases sitting between them. The CDR3 nucleotides read TGTGCCACCAGTGATTCTCTCCGGGTAGAAGAGACCCAGTACTTC. Encoded protein: CATSDSLRVEETQYF.

Note on this clonotype: One junction end does not reproduce the germline sequence, and a read error may be involved. The chain links TRBV4-1 to TRBJ2-7; 7 positions agree with TRBD2. CDR1 and CDR2 (germline): MGHRA, YSYEKL. This CDR3 contains 14 residues. The CDR3 protein is CVSSLAGVSYEQYF. CDR3 nucleotide sequence: TGCGTCAGCAGCCTTGCGGGAGTTTCCTACGAGCAGTACTTC.

This chain connects TRBV12-5 to TRBJ2-7, with a possible D match to TRBD2 (5 bases). Germline CDR1 LGHNT, CDR2 FRNRAP. V was pared by 4 bases and J by 6 bases, with 19 bases between. The CDR3 is 15 amino acids. CDR3: CASGSPLGSSGEQYF. Written as DNA, the CDR3 is TGTGCTAGTGGTTCGCCTCTAGGCTCAAGCGGCGAGCAGTACTTC.

This clonotype was counted ten times or more. The V call is TRBV12-3 or TRBV12-4, the J call TRBJ1-1, with 7 bases lining up with TRBD1. The CDR3 is made up of 14 amino acids. V shed 6 bases and J 2 bases; nucleotides not matched to a gene: 6. The CDR3 DNA is TGTGCCAGCAGACCGGGACAGTATAACACTGAAGCTTTCTTT. Its protein is CASRPGQYNTEAFF.

The chain couples TRBV6-5 to TRBJ2-1; 7 bases agree with TRBD1. V was clipped by 4 bases and J by 6 bases; unmatched bases: 9. The CDR3 is 15 amino acids. Germline CDR1 is MNHEY and CDR2 is SVGAGI. This chain's CDR3 is CASSWRGQAFNEQFF. Written as DNA, the CDR3 is TGTGCCAGCAGTTGGAGAGGACAGGCCTTCAATGAGCAGTTCTTC.

V usage is TRBV20-1 and J usage is TRBJ2-5, with D tentatively TRBD1 (7 bases). Germline loops: CDR1 DFQATT, CDR2 SNEGSKA (reference sequence). The V and J ends lost 6 bases and 5 bases respectively, with 13 bases between them. This CDR3 spans 12 amino acids. CDR3 DNA: TGCAGTGCGGATTCAGGGGGGGAGACCCAGTACTTC. It encodes CSADSGGETQYF.

In its sample, this clonotype was seen a few times. V usage is TRBV7-8 and J usage is TRBJ1-4, with 7 positions matching TRBD1. This CDR3 comprises 16 residues. Germline V gene sequence: CDR1 SGHVS, CDR2 FQNEAQ. With V trimmed by 4 bases and J by 5 bases, 10 bases remained unmatched. CDR3 region: CASSSDRVPINEKLFF. The CDR3 bases are TGTGCCAGCAGCTCCGACAGGGTCCCCATCAATGAAAAACTGTTTTTT.

V is TRBV7-2 and J is TRBJ2-5; the D is unclear. CDR3 length: 14 residues. V lost 8 bases, J lost 2 bases, and 15 bases lay in between. Germline V gene lookup returns CDR1 SGHTA and CDR2 FQGNSA. The CDR3 protein is CASQFGRRQETQYF. The CDR3 bases are TGTGCCAGCCAATTCGGACGGCGGCAAGAGACCCAGTACTTC.

The chain links TRBV13 to TRBJ2-1, with D hard to call. The germline V gene encodes CDR1 PRHDT and CDR2 FYEKMQ (reference sequence). CDR3 length: 13 residues. V was shortened by 4 bases and J by 15 bases, with 19 bases between the two germline ends. CDR3 sequence reads: CASSSPGYLAAFF. DNA of the CDR3: TGTGCCAGCAGCTCGCCCGGTTACCTGGCTGCGTTCTTC.

V is TRBV6-5 and J is TRBJ2-2, with TRBD1 matching over 10 bases. Germline CDR1 MNHEY, CDR2 SVGAGI. The CDR3 consists of 16 residues. V was pared by 0 bases and J by 6 bases, with 4 bases of the junction left unmatched. The CDR3 DNA sequence: TGTGCCAGCAGTTACTCAGGGACAGGGGTACCCGGGGAGCTGTTTTTT. Translating gives CASSYSGTGVPGELFF.

This chain connects TRBV6-1 to TRBJ2-7, with D uncertain. Germline V CDR1 and CDR2: MNHNS, SASEGT. This CDR3 contains 12 residues. V shed 3 bases and J shed 2 bases, with 5 bases lying between them. CDR3 sequence: CASSDYTYEQYF. The CDR3 DNA is TGTGCCAGCAGTGACTATACCTACGAGCAGTACTTC.

This chain links TRBV4-1 with TRBJ2-5; D is unresolved. There are 12 residues in the CDR3. In germline, CDR1 is MGHRA, CDR2 YSYEKL. Trimming cost V 0 bases and J 7 bases, with 6 bases left between them. CDR3 nucleotide sequence: TGCGCCAGCAGCCAAGATGGTTGGACCCAGTACTTC. The encoded protein is CASSQDGWTQYF.

This chain connects TRBV2 to TRBJ2-5; D remains ambiguous. Looked up from germline, CDR1 is SNHLY and CDR2 is FYNNEI. The ends were cut back, 2 bases at V and 0 bases at J, with 1 base in the middle. This CDR3 comprises 12 residues. This CDR3 reads CASSEHQETQYF. DNA of the CDR3: TGTGCCAGCAGTGAACACCAAGAGACCCAGTACTTC.

The V call is TRBV6-5, the J call TRBJ2-3; the D is unclear. The germline V gene has CDR1 MNHEY and CDR2 SVGAGI. Trimming shortened V by 8 bases and J by 9 bases, and 12 bases separated the two germline ends. The CDR3 runs to 11 residues. The CDR3 DNA sequence: TGTGCCAGCGGAGATGTGGGGACGCAGTATTTT. Protein: CASGDVGTQYF.

The rearrangement links TRBV4-2 to TRBJ2-1; D is possibly TRBD2 (5 bases). Trimming took off 1 base at V and 4 bases at J, with 11 bases between the two ends. The CDR3 extends over 15 amino acids. Germline CDR1 LGHNA, CDR2 YNFKEQ. The CDR3 DNA follows: TGTGCCAGCAGCCAAGCTACCAGCGGATACAATGAGCAGTTCTTC. Amino acid sequence: CASSQATSGYNEQFF.

This clonotype is a singleton in its sample. V usage is TRBV7-3 and J usage is TRBJ2-5; TRBD2 matches 9 bases. In germline, CDR1 is SGHTA, CDR2 FQGTGA. Unmatched junction bases numbered 4, after V lost 0 bases and J lost 5 bases. The CDR3 has 15 amino acids. Written as DNA, the CDR3 is TGTGCCAGCAGCTTAACTAGCGGGGGAGGGGAGACCCAGTACTTC. It translates to CASSLTSGGGETQYF.

This clonotype was observed a few times. The genes are TRBV12-3 or TRBV12-4 and TRBJ2-6; no clear D gene. CDR3 size: 13 residues. The V and J ends lost 7 bases and 0 bases respectively, with 4 bases between them. The CDR3 is CASTYSGANVLTF. CDR3 DNA: TGTGCCAGCACCTACTCTGGGGCCAACGTCCTGACTTTC.

In this sample, this clonotype turned up a few times. The gene calls are TRBV20-1 and TRBJ1-1, with 7 nucleotides matching TRBD1. This CDR3 is built from 15 residues. Germline CDR1 reads DFQATT; CDR2 reads SNEGSKA (reference sequence). V dropped 3 bases and J dropped 11; count of bases not matched to a gene: 18. The chain's CDR3 is CSASPTGTSKGGAFF. CDR3 coding DNA: TGCAGTGCTAGCCCGACAGGGACATCAAAAGGCGGGGCTTTCTTT.

This clonotype was observed a handful of times. The DNA for the CDR3 is TGCAGTGCCTCCGGTGGGCAAACCGGGGAGCTGTTTTTT. Residues: CSASGGQTGELFF. The chain uses TRBV20-1 and TRBJ2-2; D gene unclear. The ends were cut back, 6 bases at V and 5 bases at J, with 13 bases in the middle. CDR1 is DFQATT and CDR2 is SNEGSKA in the germline V gene (reference sequence). The CDR3 totals 13 residues.

In nucleotides, the CDR3 is TGTGCCAGCAGCCAAGAGGGGACTAGCGGGAGTAATGAGCAGTTCTTC. Protein product: CASSQEGTSGSNEQFF. The rearrangement uses TRBV3-1 and TRBJ2-1, with 14 bases lining up with TRBD2. Looked up from germline, CDR1 is LGHDT and CDR2 is YNNKEL (reference sequence). Trimming cost V 0 bases and J 7 bases; bases outside gene matches: 2. CDR3 length: 16 amino acids.

This clonotype was recorded a few times. The chain recombines TRBV12-3 or TRBV12-4 with TRBJ2-2; D perhaps matches TRBD2 (6 bases). V was pared by 7 bases and J by 10 bases, with 13 bases between. The CDR3 extends over 12 amino acids. The CDR3, as DNA: TGTGCCAGCAATTCGGGAGAGGTGGAGCTGTTTTTT. It codes for CASNSGEVELFF.

There are a few counts of this clonotype. The rearrangement uses TRBV6-1 and TRBJ1-2; 7 nucleotides align to TRBD1. The germline V gene encodes CDR1 MNHNS and CDR2 SASEGT. The CDR3 covers 13 residues. The V gene end was trimmed by 11 bases and the J gene end by 0 bases; junction bases not matched to a gene: 6. CDR3 amino acids: CAGKGQPNYGYTF. In nucleotides, the CDR3 is TGTGCCGGCAAGGGACAGCCTAACTATGGCTACACCTTC.